Sequencing of this TCR beta chain was carried out in a study of radiotherapy plus CTLA-4 blockade in lung cancer. About the research overall: Disease control reached 31%, with objective responses in about 19%.

Repertoires were generated with immunoSEQ multiplex PCR, while TCRdb's copy carries only in-frame clones and drops some. The sample has roughly 93,000 clones, approximately 78% seen once. Regarding the study as a whole: Following radiotherapy plus ipilimumab, tumor-derived TCR clones expanded in the blood. Per reports, early blood T cell clone dynamics, plus interferon-beta, forecast response most strongly.

Turning to this clone: The target antigen is unknown.

Ipilimumab-mediated CTLA-4 blockade plus focal radiation was given to patients having chemo-refractory metastatic non-small-cell lung cancer. This receptor was obtained from a human donor with non-small cell lung cancer who had a partial response to radiotherapy plus ipilimumab. The specimen comprised peripheral blood, sampled from a patient treated with radiotherapy plus ipilimumab.

The CDR3, as DNA: TGTGCCAGCACCTCGAGGGGGCTAGCGGGAGGTCATACGCAGTATTTT. Protein: CASTSRGLAGGHTQYF. The chain carries TRBV2 and TRBJ2-3; 11 bases agree with TRBD2. There are 16 residues in the CDR3. The ends lost 7 bases at V and 7 bases at J; junction bases unmatched: 13. Germline-derived CDR1 and CDR2 are SNHLY and FYNNEI. Full variable domain (missing parts from reference TRBV2 and TRBJ2-3): EPEVTQTPSHQVTQMGQEVILRCVPISNHLYFYWYRQILGQKVEFLVSFYNNEISEKSEIFDDQFSVERPDGSNFTLKIRSTKLEDSAMYFCASTSRGLAGGHTQYFGPGTRLTVL.